These 26 T cell receptor beta chains share one sample of origin, sequenced in a study of blood T cell repertoires in COVID-19. Only in-frame clones appear in the TCRdb table, and some are missing; sequencing was by immunoSEQ multiplex PCR. The table records 200,000 to 300,000 clones, about 90% of them present only once. What was sequenced was PBMCs or T cells enriched from blood (not recorded which). The receptors come from a man in his fifties who had been exposed to COVID-19.

The chain links TRBV4-1 to TRBJ2-1; D gene unclear. Trimming shortened V by 2 bases and J by 3 bases, and 8 bases separated the two germline ends. Germline V gene sequence: CDR1 MGHRA, CDR2 YSYEKL. This CDR3 is 14 amino acids long. CDR3 nucleotide sequence: TGCGCCAGCAGCCAAACTCAAATCTACAATGAGCAGTTCTTC. This encodes CASSQTQIYNEQFF.

The genes are TRBV4-1 and TRBJ2-7; possible D gene TRBD2, 6 bases. Germline CDR1 and CDR2: MGHRA and YSYEKL. This CDR3 is 14 amino acids long. V dropped 1 base and J dropped 4 bases, with 11 bases sitting between them. The CDR3, as DNA: TGCGCCAGCAGCCAAGTTGAGGGGAGGTACGAGCAGTACGTC. This translates into CASSQVEGRYEQYV.

This clone was counted only a few times. The same CDR3 is also encoded by other DNA sequences in this sample. The chain employs TRBV5-1 and TRBJ1-2, with D maybe TRBD1 (6 bases). CDR3 length equals 13 residues. Germline-derived CDR1 and CDR2 are SGHRS and YFSETQ. Between the trimmed V and J ends, which lost 4 bases and 2 bases, there was a span of 9 bases. The CDR3 here is CASSPDSNYGYTF. In DNA form, the CDR3 reads TGCGCCAGCAGCCCGGACAGCAACTATGGCTACACCTTC.

This rearrangement joins TRBV9 to TRBJ1-3; D is uncertain. Germline V lookup: CDR1 SGDLS, CDR2 YYNGEE. The CDR3 has 15 residues. V shed 3 bases and J shed 2 bases, with 12 bases lying between them. The chain's CDR3 is CASSAQPRTGNTIYF. The DNA of the CDR3 is TGTGCCAGCAGCGCGCAACCCAGGACTGGAAACACCATATATTTT.

The chain combines TRBV7-2 with TRBJ2-7, with TRBD2 matching 10 bases. Germline V gene sequence: CDR1 SGHTA, CDR2 FQGNSA. The CDR3 consists of 14 residues. V shed 2 bases and J 6 bases; nucleotides not matched to a gene: 4. CDR3 DNA sequence: TGTGCCAGCAGCTTATGGTCTAGCGGGAGCGAGCAGTACGTC. This gives the protein CASSLWSSGSEQYV.

This clone was observed a few times. The rearrangement links TRBV5-1 to TRBJ1-1; TRBD1 is a possible D gene (5 bases). Germline V CDR1 and CDR2: SGHRS, YFSETQ. V lost 6 bases and J 3 bases, leaving 18 bases between the germline ends. CDR3 length: 15 amino acids. The CDR3 DNA is TGCGCCAGCAACATGGGATCGGGGGTTCACACTGAAGCTTTCTTT. Translated, it gives CASNMGSGVHTEAFF.

The V gene is TRBV6-5, the J gene TRBJ1-2, with TRBD1 identical over 10 bases. Germline V CDR1 and CDR2: MNHEY, SVGAGI. With 7 bases clipped from V and 4 bases from J, the junction kept 3 bases outside the gene matches. The CDR3 has 13 residues. The CDR3 reads CASTWTGGYGYTF. As DNA, the CDR3 is TGTGCCAGCACCTGGACAGGGGGCTATGGCTACACCTTC.

CDR3 protein: CASSLGLYEQYF. CDR3 nucleotide sequence: TGTGCCAGCAGTTTAGGGCTCTACGAGCAGTACTTC. This rearrangement joins TRBV12-3 or TRBV12-4 to TRBJ2-7; D gene uncertain. The CDR3 totals 12 residues. V lost 1 base and J lost 3, with 4 bases in between.

The V call is TRBV27, the J call TRBJ1-3, with D possibly TRBD1 on 6 matching bases. The CDR3 totals 18 residues. Germline CDR1 is MNHEY and CDR2 is SMNVEV (reference sequence). Trimming shortened V by 0 bases and J by 3 bases, and 18 bases separated the two germline ends. As DNA, the CDR3 is TGTGCCAGCAGTTTATCGGGGGCAGCCGGTATAGGTGGAAACACCATATATTTT. It translates to CASSLSGAAGIGGNTIYF.

The gene calls are TRBV7-8 and TRBJ2-7, with TRBD2 identical over 7 bases. The CDR3 is 14 residues long. V lost 5 bases and J lost 0; bases outside the gene matches: 4. From germline, CDR1 is SGHVS and CDR2 FQNEAQ. The CDR3 DNA reads TGTGCCAGCAGCCTCCGGACTAGCTCCTACGAGCAGTACGTC. Its translation: CASSLRTSSYEQYV.

This chain links TRBV18 with TRBJ1-3; D uncertain. Germline values: CDR1 KGHSH, CDR2 LQKENI. The CDR3 totals 16 residues. V was trimmed by 3 bases and J by 2 bases, leaving 14 bases between them. Here the CDR3 DNA reads TGTGCCAGCTCACCCACCCGCGCGGGGACTGGAAACACCATATATTTT. It codes for CASSPTRAGTGNTIYF.

The chain has TRBV30 and TRBJ1-6; 9 bases fit TRBD1. Germline V gene lookup returns CDR1 GTSNPN and CDR2 SVGIG (reference sequence). After removal of 1 base from V and 10 bases from J, the junction contained 8 bases not matched to a gene. The CDR3 consists of 15 residues. CDR3 sequence (DNA): TGTGCCTGGAGTGCGTACGGACAGGGGCAGTCACCCCTCCACTTT. This codes for CAWSAYGQGQSPLHF. The whole variable domain, remainder taken from reference TRBV30 and TRBJ1-6, is SQTIHQWPATLVQPVGSPLSLECTVEGTSNPNLYWYRQAAGRGLQLLFYSVGIGQISSEVPQNLSASRPQDRQFILSSKKLLLSDSGFYLCAWSAYGQGQSPLHFGNGTRLTVT.

The chain links TRBV24-1 to TRBJ1-5, with D hard to call. Germline loops: CDR1 KGHDR, CDR2 SFDVKD. V shed 6 bases and J shed 5 bases, with 7 bases lying between them. CDR3 size: 12 residues. The CDR3 reads CATSSIDQPQHF. DNA for the CDR3: TGTGCCACCAGTTCTATCGATCAGCCCCAGCATTTT.

The chain employs TRBV5-6 and TRBJ1-2; D perhaps matches TRBD1 (6 bases). With 4 bases removed from V and 6 bases from J, the gap between germline ends came to 13 bases. Germline V lookup: CDR1 SGHDT, CDR2 YYEEEE. CDR3 length: 13 residues. The CDR3 is CASSRTGYHGYTF. In DNA form, the CDR3 reads TGTGCCAGCAGCCGAACAGGGTACCATGGCTACACCTTC.

V and J are TRBV9 and TRBJ2-5; 10 bases are a match to TRBD2. The germline gives CDR1 SGDLS, CDR2 YYNGEE. The CDR3 contains 16 residues. V shed 0 bases and J 5 bases; nucleotides not matched to a gene: 7. The chain's CDR3 is CASSVGASGSMETQYF. In DNA form, the CDR3 reads TGTGCCAGCAGCGTAGGGGCTAGCGGGAGCATGGAGACCCAGTACTTC.

V gene TRBV2 combines with J gene TRBJ1-4; no reliable D call. Germline V lookup: CDR1 SNHLY, CDR2 FYNNEI. This CDR3 region has 14 residues. Trimming stripped 4 bases from V and 5 bases from J, with 11 bases between. The CDR3 spells CASSVERANEKLFF. The CDR3 DNA reads TGTGCCAGCAGTGTCGAGAGGGCAAATGAAAAACTGTTTTTT.

The V call is TRBV28, the J call TRBJ1-2, with 11 bases matching TRBD1. The V and J ends lost 3 bases and 4 bases, in that order; junction bases with no gene match: 1. Germline V lookup: CDR1 MDHEN, CDR2 SYDVKM. This CDR3 region has 14 residues. This CDR3 reads CASSFGQGAYGYTF. As DNA, the CDR3 is TGTGCCAGCAGTTTCGGACAGGGGGCCTATGGCTACACCTTC.

DNA of the CDR3: TGTGCCAGCAGCCCTAGCGGGAGGACCGGGGAGCTGTTTTTT. Translation: CASSPSGRTGELFF. The V and J genes are TRBV7-2 and TRBJ2-2, with 11 bases lining up with TRBD2. J lost 5 bases, V lost 5 bases, and 1 base had no gene match. Per germline, CDR1 SGHTA and CDR2 FQGNSA. This CDR3 comprises 14 residues.

The rearrangement links TRBV27 to TRBJ2-1; 10 bases fit TRBD2. This CDR3 region has 15 residues. V dropped 4 bases and J dropped 7; count of bases not matched to a gene: 7. Looked up from germline, CDR1 is MNHEY and CDR2 is SMNVEV (reference sequence). In DNA form, the CDR3 reads TGTGCCAGCAGTTCACCCGGGACTAGCGCAAATGAGCAGTTCTTC. Translated: CASSSPGTSANEQFF.

This clone was picked up one time. The chain joins TRBV28 to TRBJ1-5; 11 bases are a match to TRBD1. The CDR3 sequence is 16 residues long. J lost 2 bases, V lost 6 bases, and 6 bases had no gene match. CDR1 and CDR2 (germline): MDHEN, SYDVKM. The CDR3 loop is CASSLTGQGGNQPQHF. For the CDR3, the DNA is TGTGCCAGCAGCTTAACGGGACAGGGGGGCAATCAGCCCCAGCATTTT.

The V gene is TRBV27, the J gene TRBJ2-6; 8 bases are shared with TRBD2. The junction had 5 bases not matched to a gene; V was cut back by 6 bases and J by 4 bases. The CDR3 is 15 amino acids. Germline V gene lookup returns CDR1 MNHEY and CDR2 SMNVEV (reference sequence). The CDR3 loop is CASSGGAAGANVLTF. For the CDR3, the DNA is TGTGCCAGCAGCGGGGGGGCTGCCGGGGCCAACGTCCTGACTTTC.

The V call is TRBV27, the J call TRBJ2-7; 10 bases line up with TRBD1. The CDR3 is made up of 15 amino acids. The V and J ends lost 2 bases and 4 bases, in that order; junction bases with no gene match: 5. Germline CDR1 is MNHEY and CDR2 is SMNVEV (reference sequence). The chain's CDR3 is CASSLVGTGDYEQYV. The CDR3 coding sequence is TGTGCCAGCAGTTTAGTCGGGACAGGGGATTACGAGCAGTACGTC.

This chain joins TRBV21-1 and TRBJ1-1. TRBV21-1 is recorded as a pseudogene. The CDR3 is made up of 16 amino acids. This chain's CDR3 is CASSKTGETMNTEAFF. For the CDR3, the DNA is TGTGCCAGCAGCAAAACGGGAGAAACTATGAACACTGAAGCTTTCTTT.

This chain links TRBV29-1 with TRBJ1-2, with TRBD1 identical over 9 bases. The J segment lost 9 bases and the V segment lost 7 bases, leaving 12 bases of the junction unmatched. The CDR3 totals 13 residues. Looked up from germline, CDR1 is SQVTM and CDR2 is ANQGSEA. The chain's CDR3 is CSAMGTGTFSYTF. The CDR3 DNA sequence: TGCAGCGCTATGGGGACAGGGACGTTCAGCTACACCTTC. The variable domain in full, completed from reference TRBV29-1 and TRBJ1-2, reads SAVISQKPSRDICQRGTSLTIQCQVDSQVTMMFWYRQQPGQSLTLIATANQGSEATYESGFVIDKFPISRPNLTFSTLTVSNMSPEDSSIYLCSAMGTGTFSYTFGSGTRLTVV.

The V and J genes are TRBV13 and TRBJ2-1, with 12 bases identical to TRBD2. J was trimmed by 9 bases and V by 5 bases; bases with no gene match: 8. Germline-derived CDR1 and CDR2 are PRHDT and FYEKMQ (reference sequence). This CDR3 has 15 amino acids. The CDR3: CASSIGLAGGTEQFF. CDR3 coding DNA: TGTGCCAGCAGCATCGGGCTAGCGGGAGGGACTGAGCAGTTCTTC.

A single count supports this clone. This chain joins TRBV27 and TRBJ1-2; 9 nucleotides align to TRBD1. This CDR3 is 13 amino acids long. Unmatched junction bases numbered 2, after V lost 3 bases and J lost 6 bases. Germline V gives CDR1 MNHEY, CDR2 SMNVEV (reference sequence). The CDR3 region has the DNA TGTGCCAGCAGTTTCCGGGACAGGGATGGCTACACCTTC. Its protein is CASSFRDRDGYTF.